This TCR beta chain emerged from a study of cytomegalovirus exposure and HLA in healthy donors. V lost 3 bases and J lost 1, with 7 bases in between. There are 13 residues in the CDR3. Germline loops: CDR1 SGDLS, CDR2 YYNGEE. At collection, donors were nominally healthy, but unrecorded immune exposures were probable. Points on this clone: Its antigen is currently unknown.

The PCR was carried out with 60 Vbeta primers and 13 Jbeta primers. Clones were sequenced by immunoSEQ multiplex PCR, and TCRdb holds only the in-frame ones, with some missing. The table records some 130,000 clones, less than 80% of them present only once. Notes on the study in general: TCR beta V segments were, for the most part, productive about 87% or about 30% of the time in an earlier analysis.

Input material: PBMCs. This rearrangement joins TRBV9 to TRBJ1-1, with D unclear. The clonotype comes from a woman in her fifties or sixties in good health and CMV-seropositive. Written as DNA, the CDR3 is TGTGCCAGCAGCGGGAGAGGGAACACTGAAGCTTTCTTT. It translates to CASSGRGNTEAFF.